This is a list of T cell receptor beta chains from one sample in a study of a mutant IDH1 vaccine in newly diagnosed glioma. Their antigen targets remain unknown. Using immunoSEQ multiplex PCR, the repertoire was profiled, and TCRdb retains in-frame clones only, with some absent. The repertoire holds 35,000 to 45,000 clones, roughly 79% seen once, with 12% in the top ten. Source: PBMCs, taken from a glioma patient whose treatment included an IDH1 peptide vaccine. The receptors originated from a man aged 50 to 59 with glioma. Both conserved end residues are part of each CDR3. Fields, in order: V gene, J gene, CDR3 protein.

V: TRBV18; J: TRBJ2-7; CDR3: CASSRFSGSIDEQYF
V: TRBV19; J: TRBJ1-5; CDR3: CASSEAGNQPQHF
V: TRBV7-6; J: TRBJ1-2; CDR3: CASSSDGYGYTF
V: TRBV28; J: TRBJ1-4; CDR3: CASSSTGGAGEKLFF
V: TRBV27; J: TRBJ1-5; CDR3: CASSLRGANQPQHF
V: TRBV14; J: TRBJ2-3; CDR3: CASSRLNELAGGADTQYF
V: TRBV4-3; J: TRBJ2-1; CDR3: CASSPAEGYNEQFF
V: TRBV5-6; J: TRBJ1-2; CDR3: CASRLFPIYGYTF
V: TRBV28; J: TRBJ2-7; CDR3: CASSPRASYEQYF
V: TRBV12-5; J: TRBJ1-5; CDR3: CASGLRSDPPQHF
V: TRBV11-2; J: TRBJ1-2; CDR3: CASSLRDYGYTF
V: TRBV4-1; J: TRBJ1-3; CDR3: CASSLGTAISGNTIYF
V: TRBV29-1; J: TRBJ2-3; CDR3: CSGTGQGQDTQYF
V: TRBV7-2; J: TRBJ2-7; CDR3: CASSPNRGATDEQYF
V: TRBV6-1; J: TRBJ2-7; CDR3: CASISDRISYEQYF
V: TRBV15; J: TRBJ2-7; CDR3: CATSRGGQGRNEQYF
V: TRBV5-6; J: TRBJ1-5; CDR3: CASSSFRDLKPQHF
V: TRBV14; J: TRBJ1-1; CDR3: CASSQGQTFAFF
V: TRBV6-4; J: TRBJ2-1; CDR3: CASSAGPEGSEQFF
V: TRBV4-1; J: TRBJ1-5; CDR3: CASSFTENSNQPQHF
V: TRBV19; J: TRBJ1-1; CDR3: CASSFRTGMNTEAFF
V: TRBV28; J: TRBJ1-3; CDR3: CASSLSGRLTGNTIYF
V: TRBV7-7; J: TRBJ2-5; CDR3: CASSIGGTDQETQYF
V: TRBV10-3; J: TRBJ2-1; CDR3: CAISFDNEQFF
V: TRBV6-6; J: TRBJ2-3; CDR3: CASRSSISSDTQYF
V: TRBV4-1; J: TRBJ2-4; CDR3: CASSPGGRLAKNIQYF
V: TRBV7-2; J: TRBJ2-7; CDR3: CASSSAYEQYF
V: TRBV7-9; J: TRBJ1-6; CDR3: CASSFGLSSYNSPLHF
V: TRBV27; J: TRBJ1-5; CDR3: CASRDTGNYQPQHF
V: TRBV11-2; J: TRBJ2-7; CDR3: CASSLTLAGGAKGQYF
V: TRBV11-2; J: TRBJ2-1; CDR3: CATSPSGRVNEQFF
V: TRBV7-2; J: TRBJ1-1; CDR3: CASSLGQFLTEAFF
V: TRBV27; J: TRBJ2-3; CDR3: CASSLHISFSTDTQYF
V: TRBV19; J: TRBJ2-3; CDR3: CASRSLRDTQYF
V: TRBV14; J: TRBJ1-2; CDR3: CASSRPGHGYTF
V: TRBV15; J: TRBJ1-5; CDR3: CATSRGRVNQPQHF
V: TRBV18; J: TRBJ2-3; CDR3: CASSGGRGNTDTQYF
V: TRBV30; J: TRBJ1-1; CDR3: CASHGTGNTEAFF
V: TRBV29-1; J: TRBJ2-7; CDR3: CSVGVAGPYEQYF
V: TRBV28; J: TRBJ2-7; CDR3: CASRDSLYEQYF
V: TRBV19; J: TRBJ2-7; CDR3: CASSPGGQLYEQYF
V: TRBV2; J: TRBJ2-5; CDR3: CASSIQGREETQYF
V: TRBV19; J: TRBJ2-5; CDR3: CASRPGQGEETQYF
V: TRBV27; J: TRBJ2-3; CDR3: CASRQRSTDTQYF
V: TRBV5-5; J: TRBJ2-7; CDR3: CASSLGVGGSYEQYF
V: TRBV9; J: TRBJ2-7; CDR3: CASSGYRGKQYF